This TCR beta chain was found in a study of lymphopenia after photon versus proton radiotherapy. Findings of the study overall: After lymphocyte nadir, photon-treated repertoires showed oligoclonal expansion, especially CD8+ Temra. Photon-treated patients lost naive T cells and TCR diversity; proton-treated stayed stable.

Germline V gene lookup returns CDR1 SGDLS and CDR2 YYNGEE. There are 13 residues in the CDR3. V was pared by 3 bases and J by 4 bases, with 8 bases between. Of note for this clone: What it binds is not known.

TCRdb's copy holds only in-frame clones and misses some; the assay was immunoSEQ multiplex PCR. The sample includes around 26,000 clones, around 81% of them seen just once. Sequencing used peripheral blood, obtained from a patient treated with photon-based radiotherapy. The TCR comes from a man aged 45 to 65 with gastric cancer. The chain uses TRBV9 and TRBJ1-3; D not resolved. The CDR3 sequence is CASSALGGNTIYF. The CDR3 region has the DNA TGTGCCAGCAGCGCCCTGGGAGGAAACACCATATATTTT.